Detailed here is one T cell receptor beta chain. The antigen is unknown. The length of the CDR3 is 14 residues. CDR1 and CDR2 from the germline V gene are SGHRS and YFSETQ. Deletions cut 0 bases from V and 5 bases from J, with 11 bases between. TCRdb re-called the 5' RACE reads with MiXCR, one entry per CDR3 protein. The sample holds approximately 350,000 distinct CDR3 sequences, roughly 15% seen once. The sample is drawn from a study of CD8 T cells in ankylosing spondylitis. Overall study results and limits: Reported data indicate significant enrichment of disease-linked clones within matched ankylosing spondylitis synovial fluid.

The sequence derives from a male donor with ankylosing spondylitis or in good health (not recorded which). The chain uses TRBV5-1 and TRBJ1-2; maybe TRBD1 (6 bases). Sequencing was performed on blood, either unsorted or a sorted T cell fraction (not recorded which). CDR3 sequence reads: CASSLGWQGYGYTF. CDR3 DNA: TGCGCCAGCAGCTTGGGGTGGCAGGGGTATGGCTACACCTTC.